Shown below are 9 T cell receptor beta chains from a single sample sequenced in a study of blood T cell repertoires in COVID-19. Generated by immunoSEQ multiplex PCR, the TCRdb table keeps only in-frame clones and is missing some. The table records about 160,000 clones, approximately 80% of them present only once. Material for sequencing was peripheral blood. These TCRs come from a human donor in a cohort sampled during active COVID-19.

In its sample, this clone was seen once. The gene calls are TRBV28 and TRBJ1-2; 8 positions agree with TRBD1. This CDR3 comprises 13 residues. Per germline, CDR1 MDHEN and CDR2 SYDVKM. Trimming removed 5 bases from V and 8 bases from J; junction bases left unmatched: 7. The CDR3 is CASSPGQGRGYTF. The DNA of the CDR3 is TGTGCCAGCAGTCCCGGACAGGGCCGGGGCTACACCTTC.

The rearrangement links TRBV5-5 to TRBJ2-1; 8 bases are shared with TRBD2. Germline V gene lookup returns CDR1 SGHKS and CDR2 YYEKEE (reference sequence). The CDR3 has 15 residues. V lost 2 bases, J lost 5 bases, and 6 bases stayed unmatched. The CDR3 is CASSLTSGNHNEQFF. The CDR3 nucleotides are TGTGCCAGCAGCTTAACTAGCGGCAACCACAATGAGCAGTTCTTC.

This chain uses TRBV6-6 with TRBJ2-7, with D possibly TRBD2 on 6 matching bases. CDR3 length: 15 residues. The V end was cut by 4 bases, the J end by 0 bases, with 13 bases between. The germline V gene encodes CDR1 MNHNY and CDR2 SVGAGI (reference sequence). CDR3 in DNA: TGTGCCAGCAGTTCTATTGTCGGGAGCTCCTACGAGCAGTACTTC. It translates to CASSSIVGSSYEQYF.

The genes are TRBV14 and TRBJ2-7, with 11 positions matching TRBD2. V shed 0 bases and J 7 bases; nucleotides not matched to a gene: 5. Germline-derived CDR1 and CDR2 are SGHDN and FVKESK. CDR3 length: 15 residues. In DNA, the CDR3 is TGTGCCAGCAGCCAAGAACTAGCGGGAGTCGGGGAGCAGTACTTC. Its protein is CASSQELAGVGEQYF.

The chain combines TRBV7-2 with TRBJ2-1; D unclear. Trimming stripped 1 base from V and 3 bases from J, with 10 bases between. The CDR3 covers 15 residues. The V gene's germline CDR1 is SGHTA and CDR2 FQGNSA. The CDR3 protein is CASSLVGGNYNEQFF. For the CDR3, the DNA is TGTGCCAGCAGCTTAGTCGGCGGAAACTACAATGAGCAGTTCTTC.

In its sample, this clone was seen once. The rearrangement links TRBV2 to TRBJ2-3; TRBD1 matches at 9 bases. This CDR3 is 16 amino acids long. V shed 5 bases, J shed 4 bases, and the junction held 10 bases outside the gene matches. The V gene's germline CDR1 is SNHLY and CDR2 FYNNEI. CDR3 sequence reads: CASSWDRVGAADTQYF. The CDR3 bases are TGTGCCAGCAGTTGGGACAGGGTAGGAGCCGCAGATACGCAGTATTTT.

The chain uses TRBV30 and TRBJ2-7, with 7 bases matching TRBD2. The CDR3 runs 14 residues. J lost 3 bases, V lost 3 bases, and 8 bases had no gene match. Germline CDR1 and CDR2: GTSNPN and SVGIG (reference sequence). The CDR3 nucleotides are TGTGCCTGGAGGGGAGGGGCGGTAGTCTACGAGCAGTACTTC. This translates into CAWRGGAVVYEQYF.

The gene calls are TRBV6-2 or TRBV6-3 and TRBJ1-1; D is undetermined. Between the trimmed V and J ends, which lost 4 bases and 1 base, there was a span of 10 bases. In germline, CDR1 is MNHEY, CDR2 SVGEGT. The CDR3 is 14 amino acids. CDR3 amino acids: CASSFEDWNTEAFF. CDR3 in DNA: TGTGCCAGCAGTTTTGAGGACTGGAACACTGAAGCTTTCTTT.

This clone was seen a handful of times. V gene TRBV12-3 or TRBV12-4 combines with J gene TRBJ2-7; 8 bases fit TRBD1. Trimming at V came to 5 bases and at J to 6 bases, leaving 6 bases not matched to a gene. The CDR3 covers 13 residues. The CDR3: CASSGQGRTEQYF. The CDR3, as DNA: TGTGCCAGCAGTGGACAGGGCCGAACCGAGCAGTACTTC.